These T cell receptor beta chains were read from a single sample in a study of siplizumab effects on memory and regulatory T cells. Profiling relied on immunoSEQ multiplex PCR, and the TCRdb table lists in-frame clones only, not all of them. The sample holds about 100,000 clones, 92% seen once. The specimen sequenced was Tregs sorted from blood. These receptor sequences come from a human donor in good health. Each CDR3 is given with its conserved first and last residue. Each record gives: V gene, CDR3 length, J gene, CDR3 protein.

>TRBV18|13|TRBJ1-1
CASSTDRNTEAFF
>TRBV30|13|TRBJ1-2
CAWNRDRRYGYTF
>TRBV7-2|16|TRBJ2-5
CASSLGVVGLQETQYF
>TRBV5-1|15|TRBJ1-2
CASSVTGAESYGYTF
>TRBV5-4|15|TRBJ2-2
CASSLQGRDTGELFF
>TRBV5-1|16|TRBJ2-3
CASSLGLAGAVDTQYF
>TRBV19|14|TRBJ2-7
CASSNHGSSYEQYF
>TRBV4-1|16|TRBJ2-2
CASSQVSGSYSGELFF
>TRBV2|14|TRBJ1-2
CASSERQGGYGYTF
>TRBV6-6|12|TRBJ1-1
CASSGPQVRAFF
>TRBV10-1|13|TRBJ1-1
CASRGTAGTEAFF
>TRBV10-2|13|TRBJ1-2
CASLDRGNYGYTF
>TRBV27|15|TRBJ2-5
CASSFTGTSFETQYF
>TRBV6-6|14|TRBJ1-2
CASSYSGQLNGYTF
>TRBV18|15|TRBJ1-2
CASSDPGQGNYGYTF
>TRBV5-1|14|TRBJ1-2
CASTQQGANYGYTF
>TRBV5-6|16|TRBJ2-7
CASSLFASGRAYEQYF
>TRBV7-9|17|TRBJ2-6
CASSPGVGFDGANVLTF
>TRBV11-2|15|TRBJ2-1
CASSLNGGAYNEQFF
>TRBV7-3|15|TRBJ2-7
CASSPTGRTSDEQYF
>TRBV19|11|TRBJ2-1
CASSMVTEQFF
>TRBV19|13|TRBJ1-2
CASTSRRAARYTF
>TRBV21-1|18|TRBJ2-5
CASSNIGGGLAEQETQYF
>TRBV9|14|TRBJ2-3
CASSARPSTDTQYF
>TRBV18|15|TRBJ1-5
CASSPESGFNQPQHF
>TRBV29-1|14|TRBJ2-6
CSVGMGSGANVLTF
>TRBV6-5|14|TRBJ2-7
CASSYGLPSGEQYF
>TRBV7-9|16|TRBJ2-7
CASSFYRGFDTYEQYF
>TRBV9|13|TRBJ2-3
CASSFGVTDTQYF
>TRBV5-1|13|TRBJ2-3
CASSPGGTDTQYF
>TRBV28|12|TRBJ1-2
CASRNTGGGYTF
>TRBV28|13|TRBJ2-7
CASLQGQSYEQYF
>TRBV18|11|TRBJ2-5
CASSVGETQYF
>TRBV27|14|TRBJ1-4
CASSFRGPGEKLFF
>TRBV5-4|16|TRBJ2-3
CASSLAASGSLDTQYF
>TRBV27|15|TRBJ2-7
CASSRDTTHYYEQYF
>TRBV18|13|TRBJ1-2
CASSLGQGNGYTF
>TRBV5-5|20|TRBJ2-1
CASSLAHSPGLAGVYNEQFF
>TRBV2|13|TRBJ2-1
CASSLRGNNEQFF
>TRBV7-2|14|TRBJ1-2
CASSLLGANYGYTF
>TRBV18|15|TRBJ2-2
CASSPWDLAAGELFF
>TRBV10-3|15|TRBJ2-3
CAITVSSLTTDTQYF
>TRBV7-2|15|TRBJ1-1
CASSLSGGRNTEAFF
>TRBV2|15|TRBJ2-1
CASSEREAPYNEQFF
>TRBV6-6|14|TRBJ1-1
CASSYGYGDTEAFF
>TRBV5-4|15|TRBJ1-1
CASRPGQVMNTEAFF
>TRBV30|14|TRBJ2-1
CAWGASPLYNEQFF
>TRBV12-5|11|TRBJ2-3
CASGLADTQYF
>TRBV14|15|TRBJ2-5
CASSQALGRSETQYF
>TRBV11-3|13|TRBJ2-1
CASSRDRGSEQFF
>TRBV11-2|14|TRBJ2-2
CASSFGIGTGELFF
>TRBV6-1|14|TRBJ2-2
CASSLTGYTGELFF
>TRBV25-1|16|TRBJ2-3
CASSEGAGGSTDTQYF
>TRBV30|11|TRBJ2-7
CAWKGVYEQYF